These 15 T cell receptor beta chains were all obtained from the same sample, sequenced in a study of T cells in Graves' hyperthyroidism and ophthalmopathy. Using RNA transcripts as the source, TCR beta CDR3 regions were amplified. First-round RT-PCR of the TCR CDR3 relied on the HTBI primer set. TCRdb called the multiplex PCR reads again in MiXCR, with one record for every CDR3 protein. The table lists about 480,000 distinct CDR3 sequences, around 22% of them singletons. The material sequenced was blood. Receptor source: a woman in her twenties or thirties with Graves' ophthalmopathy.

This clonotype was recorded many times. The V and J genes are TRBV11-3 and TRBJ2-5, with D possibly being TRBD2 (5 bases). CDR1 and CDR2 (germline): SGHNT, YENEEA. This CDR3 has 17 residues. V lost 2 bases and J lost 4, with 20 bases in between. The CDR3 DNA reads TGTGCCAGCAGCTTAAGTCCAGCCGGGGTGGCGGTAGAGACCCAGTACTTC. It translates to CASSLSPAGVAVETQYF.

The V gene is TRBV6-1, the J gene TRBJ2-2; D gene uncertain. CDR1 MNHNS and CDR2 SASEGT come from the germline V gene. V dropped 2 bases and J dropped 6 bases, with 7 bases sitting between them. The CDR3 length is 13 residues. CDR3 amino acids: CASSELGSGELFF. The CDR3 DNA reads TGTGCCAGCAGTGAACTAGGTTCCGGGGAGCTGTTTTTT.

The CDR3 sequence: CASSDGTANYEQYF. The CDR3 coding sequence is TGTGCCAGCAGTGACGGGACCGCCAACTACGAGCAGTACTTC. The genes are TRBV27 and TRBJ2-7; D may match TRBD1 or TRBD2 (5 bases each). Trimming stripped 5 bases from V and 3 bases from J, with 14 bases between. Per germline, CDR1 MNHEY and CDR2 SMNVEV (reference sequence). The CDR3 totals 14 residues.

This clonotype showed up many times. This chain links TRBV3-1 with TRBJ2-7; D is perhaps TRBD1 or TRBD2 (6 bases each). The germline V and J ends were trimmed by 4 bases and 2 bases, with 12 bases remaining between them. Germline V gives CDR1 LGHDT, CDR2 YNNKEL (reference sequence). CDR3 size: 14 residues. The CDR3 protein is CASSPVRGAYEQYF. CDR3 nucleotide sequence: TGTGCCAGCAGCCCCGTTAGGGGGGCCTACGAGCAGTACTTC.

This clonotype was counted ten times or more. The rearrangement uses TRBV3-1 and TRBJ2-2; D is perhaps TRBD2 (5 bases). The V and J ends lost 0 bases and 13 bases respectively, with 15 bases between them. CDR1 LGHDT and CDR2 YNNKEL come from the germline V gene (reference sequence). This CDR3 comprises 14 residues. The CDR3, as DNA: TGTGCCAGCAGCCAAGATCTCAAGTGGGAGAGGCTGTTTTTT. Its translation: CASSQDLKWERLFF.

This clonotype was detected ten times or more. J is TRBJ1-1 and V is TRBV28; possible D gene TRBD1, 6 bases. There are 14 residues in the CDR3. The V and J ends lost 2 bases and 7 bases respectively, with 14 bases between them. Per the germline V gene, CDR1 is MDHEN and CDR2 is SYDVKM. CDR3 region: CASSLEGVRVEAFF. CDR3 sequence (DNA): TGTGCCAGCAGTTTAGAGGGGGTCCGGGTTGAAGCTTTCTTT.

The V gene is TRBV28, the J gene TRBJ1-3, with D possibly matching TRBD1 (6 bases). The germline CDR1 and CDR2 sequences are MDHEN and SYDVKM. Trimming pared 4 bases from V and 7 bases from J, leaving 14 bases between. The CDR3 spans 14 residues. CDR3 DNA: TGTGCCAGCAGTTCAACGGGACATCGGAACACCATATATTTT. Amino acids: CASSSTGHRNTIYF.

The sample holds a few counts of this clonotype. The chain couples TRBV9 to TRBJ2-7; 10 positions match TRBD2. V shed 4 bases and J 3 bases; nucleotides not matched to a gene: 7. CDR3 size: 15 residues. Germline CDR1 and CDR2: SGDLS and YYNGEE. As DNA, the CDR3 is TGTGCCAGCAGCCCCACGGGACTAGCGAGCTACGAGCAGTACTTC. Residues: CASSPTGLASYEQYF.

This clonotype was counted ten times or more. The chain couples TRBV27 to TRBJ1-1; 8 nucleotides line up with TRBD1. Germline V gene data show CDR1 as MNHEY and CDR2 as SMNVEV (reference sequence). After removal of 2 bases from V and 5 bases from J, the junction contained 10 bases not matched to a gene. This CDR3 is built from 16 residues. The CDR3 loop reads CASSLDYRGIWTEAFF. CDR3 nucleotides: TGTGCCAGCAGTTTAGATTACAGGGGGATTTGGACTGAAGCTTTCTTT.

J is TRBJ1-3 and V is TRBV12-3 or TRBV12-4, with 8 nucleotides matching TRBD1. CDR3 size: 15 residues. The trim removed 5 bases at V and 4 bases at J, leaving 7 bases unmatched. The CDR3 bases are TGTGCCAGCAGTGAGTCGACAGGGGAGGGAAACACCATATATTTT. Amino acids: CASSESTGEGNTIYF.

This clonotype was detected ten times or more. V is TRBV20-1 and J is TRBJ1-1; tentative D call: TRBD1 (6 bases). V lost 3 bases and J lost 4, with 12 bases in between. This CDR3 is built from 13 residues. Germline V gives CDR1 DFQATT, CDR2 SNEGSKA (reference sequence). The chain's CDR3 is CSARTGSATEAFF. The CDR3 DNA follows: TGCAGTGCTAGGACAGGATCGGCCACTGAAGCTTTCTTT.

In this sample, this clonotype turned up many times. The gene calls are TRBV7-6 and TRBJ2-7, with 8 bases identical to TRBD1. The V gene's germline CDR1 is SGHVS and CDR2 FNYEAQ. V lost 5 bases and J lost 2; bases outside the gene matches: 2. This CDR3 contains 13 residues. The CDR3 nucleotides read TGTGCCAGCAGCGACAGGGGCGCCTACGAGCAGTACTTC. Residues: CASSDRGAYEQYF.

The chain has TRBV19 and TRBJ2-7, with 7 bases aligning to TRBD1. Per germline, CDR1 LNHDA and CDR2 SQIVND (reference sequence). The J segment lost 3 bases and the V segment lost 8 bases, leaving 4 bases of the junction unmatched. The length of the CDR3 is 12 residues. CDR3 loop: CASGQGVYEQYF. In DNA form, the CDR3 reads TGTGCCAGTGGGCAGGGGGTCTACGAGCAGTACTTC.

V usage is TRBV18 and J usage is TRBJ1-1, with D uncertain. The CDR3 spans 16 residues. Trimming left V 2 bases short and J 1 base short, with 14 bases between. Germline V gives CDR1 KGHSH, CDR2 LQKENI. The CDR3 loop reads CASSPFSSRENTEAFF. In nucleotides, the CDR3 is TGTGCCAGCTCACCATTTAGCTCAAGGGAGAACACTGAAGCTTTCTTT. Drawing the rest from reference TRBV18 and TRBJ1-1, the complete variable domain is NAGVMQNPRHLVRRRGQEARLRCSPMKGHSHVYWYRQLPEEGLKFMVYLQKENIIDESGMPKERFSAEFPKEGPSILRIQQVVRGDSAAYFCASSPFSSRENTEAFFGQGTRLTVV.

The chain carries TRBV6-2 or TRBV6-3 and TRBJ1-1; D possibly corresponds to TRBD1 (6 bases). This CDR3 has 19 residues. Germline V CDR1 and CDR2: MNHEY, SVGEGT. V lost 6 bases and J 2 bases, leaving 28 bases between the germline ends. CDR3 loop: CASRLPPGQRAIYNTEAFF. The CDR3 nucleotides read TGTGCCAGCAGACTTCCCCCGGGACAAAGGGCAATTTACAACACTGAAGCTTTCTTT.